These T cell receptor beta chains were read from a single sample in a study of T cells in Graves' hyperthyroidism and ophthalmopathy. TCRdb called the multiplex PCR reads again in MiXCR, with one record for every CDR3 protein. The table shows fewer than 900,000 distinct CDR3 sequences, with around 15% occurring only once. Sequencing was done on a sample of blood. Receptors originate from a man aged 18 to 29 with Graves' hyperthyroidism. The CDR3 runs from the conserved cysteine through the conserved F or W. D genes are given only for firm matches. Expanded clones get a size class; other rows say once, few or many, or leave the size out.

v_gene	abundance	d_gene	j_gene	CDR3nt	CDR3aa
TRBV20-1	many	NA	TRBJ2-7	TGCAGTGCTAGAGTAGGCGCACTCTACGAGCAGTACTTC	CSARVGALYEQYF
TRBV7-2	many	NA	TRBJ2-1	TGTGCCAGCAGTCCACTACCCTATGAGCAGTTCTTC	CASSPLPYEQFF
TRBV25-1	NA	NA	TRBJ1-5	TGTGCCAGCAGTGAATTGGGCAGGAGGGGCTTCAGACAGCCCCAGCATTTT	CASSELGRRGFRQPQHF
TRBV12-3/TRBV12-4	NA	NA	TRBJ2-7	TGTGCCAGCAGTTTACTCGGGCTAGCCCGCGAGCAGTACTTC	CASSLLGLAREQYF
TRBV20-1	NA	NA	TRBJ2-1	TGCAGTGCTGGGGGACCTTGGCCCCTCTACAATGAGCAGTTCTTC	CSAGGPWPLYNEQFF
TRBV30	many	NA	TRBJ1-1	TGTGCCTGGAGTGGTAGGACATCTGAAGCTTTCTTT	CAWSGRTSEAFF
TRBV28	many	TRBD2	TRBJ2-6	TGTGCCAGCAGTTTAGTCGCGGGCGGGGGCTCTGGGGCCAACGTCCTGACTTTC	CASSLVAGGGSGANVLTF
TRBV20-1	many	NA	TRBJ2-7	TGCAGTGCAGCCAGGACTAACGAGCAGTACTTC	CSAARTNEQYF
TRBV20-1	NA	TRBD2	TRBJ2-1	TGCAGTGCCACGACAGAACTAGCGGGAGATGGATATGAGCAGTTCTTC	CSATTELAGDGYEQFF
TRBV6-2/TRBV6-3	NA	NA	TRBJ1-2	TGTGCCAGCAGTTATATTATTCGGGATCGCTACACCTTC	CASSYIIRDRYTF
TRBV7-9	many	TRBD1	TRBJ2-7	TGTGCCAGCAGCCATACGACAGGGGACTCCTACGAGCAGTACTTC	CASSHTTGDSYEQYF